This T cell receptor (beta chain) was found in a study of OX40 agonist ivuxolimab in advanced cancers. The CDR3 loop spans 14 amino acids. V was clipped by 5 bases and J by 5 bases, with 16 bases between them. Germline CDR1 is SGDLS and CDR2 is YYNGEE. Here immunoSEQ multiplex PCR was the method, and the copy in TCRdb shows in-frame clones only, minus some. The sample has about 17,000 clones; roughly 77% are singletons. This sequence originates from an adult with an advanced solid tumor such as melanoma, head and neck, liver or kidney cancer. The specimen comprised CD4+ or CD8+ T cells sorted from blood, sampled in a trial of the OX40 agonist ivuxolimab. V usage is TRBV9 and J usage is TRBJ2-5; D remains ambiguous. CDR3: CASSEIGAEETQYF. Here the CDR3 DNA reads TGTGCCAGCAGTGAAATAGGTGCAGAGGAGACCCAGTACTTC.